This T cell receptor (beta chain) stems from a study of blood T cell repertoires in COVID-19. In the study overall: PBMCs, B-cell-depleted T cells, or T cells were the source of the cDNA or gDNA that made up the material.

Enrollees, about 18 to 89 years old, lived in about two dozen US areas. CDR1 and CDR2 (germline): SEHNR, FQNEAQ (reference sequence). The ends lost 5 bases at V and 1 base at J; junction bases unmatched: 11. This CDR3 has 17 residues. Libraries were prepared by immunoSEQ multiplex PCR; TCRdb keeps only in-frame clonotypes and omits some of them. The sample carries roughly 200,000 clones, roughly 89% recorded once. The clonotype comes from a woman between 40 and 55 years old with acute COVID-19. The genes are TRBV7-9 and TRBJ2-3; TRBD1 aligns across 8 bases. Source material: PBMCs or T cells enriched from blood (not recorded which). DNA for the CDR3: TGTGCCAGCAGCCTGGACAGGGCCCAGTGGGGCACAGATACGCAGTATTTT. Its protein is CASSLDRAQWGTDTQYF.